The rows below give T cell receptor beta chains drawn from one sample of a study of blood T cell repertoires in COVID-19. Measured with immunoSEQ multiplex PCR; TCRdb has only the in-frame clones, and not every one. Found here are fewer than 250,000 clones, roughly four fifths of them singletons; the top ten hold about 12%. The specimen sequenced was peripheral blood. The receptors derive from a woman aged 40 to 55 with acute or convalescent COVID-19. The CDR3 runs from the conserved cysteine through the conserved F or W. Each record gives: V gene, J gene, CDR3 protein.

v_call: TRBV7-9; j_call: TRBJ2-7; cdr3_aa: CASSKAHPGTVGYEQYF
v_call: TRBV27; j_call: TRBJ2-7; cdr3_aa: CASSLSGSGLSYEQYF
v_call: TRBV2; j_call: TRBJ2-1; cdr3_aa: CASSATADYNEQFF
v_call: TRBV2; j_call: TRBJ2-3; cdr3_aa: CASRSWDRATDTQYF
v_call: TRBV6-2/TRBV6-3; j_call: TRBJ1-2; cdr3_aa: CASSPRTLEGGLYYGYTF
v_call: TRBV5-6; j_call: TRBJ1-4; cdr3_aa: CAASAGGQNEKLFF
v_call: TRBV5-1; j_call: TRBJ2-3; cdr3_aa: CASSWTSSTDTQYF
v_call: TRBV29-1; j_call: TRBJ2-7; cdr3_aa: CSVRGTGGSYEQYF
v_call: TRBV27; j_call: TRBJ2-3; cdr3_aa: CASRPRAGPTDTQYF
v_call: TRBV10-2; j_call: TRBJ1-5; cdr3_aa: CASSDKGGLFQPQHF
v_call: TRBV14; j_call: TRBJ1-2; cdr3_aa: CASSPQGFYGYTF
v_call: TRBV27; j_call: TRBJ2-3; cdr3_aa: CASSPLGTRGTDTQYF
v_call: TRBV6-4; j_call: TRBJ1-5; cdr3_aa: CASGEKGQPQHF
v_call: TRBV19; j_call: TRBJ2-1; cdr3_aa: CASSIGQGRTDEQFF
v_call: TRBV4-1; j_call: TRBJ2-7; cdr3_aa: CASSQGAGYEQYF
v_call: TRBV15; j_call: TRBJ1-3; cdr3_aa: CATSRERGSGNTIYF
v_call: TRBV5-1; j_call: TRBJ2-1; cdr3_aa: CASSLSAGDYNEQFF
v_call: TRBV7-8; j_call: TRBJ2-1; cdr3_aa: CASSSDYYNEQFF
v_call: TRBV2; j_call: TRBJ1-2; cdr3_aa: CASTTDRARYGYTF
v_call: TRBV2; j_call: TRBJ2-3; cdr3_aa: CASSPTGGQGDTQYF
v_call: TRBV19; j_call: TRBJ1-5; cdr3_aa: CASREQGAKGNQPQHF
v_call: TRBV5-1; j_call: TRBJ2-7; cdr3_aa: CASTRRGREDYEQYF
v_call: TRBV28; j_call: TRBJ2-2; cdr3_aa: CASSLSSGRTTGELFF
v_call: TRBV18; j_call: TRBJ2-2; cdr3_aa: CASSPGQENTGELFF
v_call: TRBV30; j_call: TRBJ2-2; cdr3_aa: CAWSVGAGGGELFF
v_call: TRBV7-2; j_call: TRBJ1-5; cdr3_aa: CASSLDAWGEGNQPQHF
v_call: TRBV9; j_call: TRBJ2-2; cdr3_aa: CASSGGGQTNTGELFF
v_call: TRBV20-1; j_call: TRBJ2-7; cdr3_aa: CSASTSGRAPYEQYF
v_call: TRBV11-3; j_call: TRBJ2-7; cdr3_aa: CASSLRTLGQQKYEQYF
v_call: TRBV20-1; j_call: TRBJ2-1; cdr3_aa: CSASDPNEQFF
v_call: TRBV7-2; j_call: TRBJ2-7; cdr3_aa: CASSLESGEASEQYF
v_call: TRBV7-9; j_call: TRBJ2-2; cdr3_aa: CASSLLGLAGTRSGELFF
v_call: TRBV9; j_call: TRBJ1-4; cdr3_aa: CASSGGQGWEKLFF
v_call: TRBV27; j_call: TRBJ2-7; cdr3_aa: CASSPGQGYRLDRYEQYF
v_call: TRBV5-1; j_call: TRBJ1-1; cdr3_aa: CASSLEPGEPVEAFF
v_call: TRBV12-3/TRBV12-4; j_call: TRBJ2-2; cdr3_aa: CASSFPYTGELFF
v_call: TRBV14; j_call: TRBJ1-4; cdr3_aa: CASSQDYTRLFF
v_call: TRBV2; j_call: TRBJ2-7; cdr3_aa: CASRDWGVRDEQYF
v_call: TRBV12-3/TRBV12-4; j_call: TRBJ2-7; cdr3_aa: CASTSDRFYEQYF
v_call: TRBV6-5; j_call: TRBJ1-5; cdr3_aa: CASSPGQYSNQPQHF
v_call: TRBV4-3; j_call: TRBJ2-1; cdr3_aa: CASSQDRVGHEQFF
v_call: TRBV15; j_call: TRBJ2-3; cdr3_aa: CATSRDAGQGPDTQYF